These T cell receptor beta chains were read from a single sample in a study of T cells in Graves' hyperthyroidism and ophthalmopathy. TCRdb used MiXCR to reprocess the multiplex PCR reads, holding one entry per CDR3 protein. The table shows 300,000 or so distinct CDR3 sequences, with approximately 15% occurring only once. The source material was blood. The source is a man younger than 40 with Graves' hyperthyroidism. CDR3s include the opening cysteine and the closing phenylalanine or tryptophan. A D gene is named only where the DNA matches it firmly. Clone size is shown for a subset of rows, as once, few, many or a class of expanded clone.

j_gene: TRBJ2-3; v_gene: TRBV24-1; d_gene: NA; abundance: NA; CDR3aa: CATSDFEGTSDTQYF; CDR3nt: TGTGCCACCAGTGATTTTGAGGGGACCTCGGATACGCAGTATTTT
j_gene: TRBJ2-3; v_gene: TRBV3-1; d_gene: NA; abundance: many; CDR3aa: CASSQIVLKLVEDTDTQYF; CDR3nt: TGTGCCAGCAGCCAAATCGTCCTGAAGCTAGTGGAGGACACAGATACGCAGTATTTT
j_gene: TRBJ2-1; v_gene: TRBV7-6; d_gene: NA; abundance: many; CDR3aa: CASSAGSGRRRNEQFF; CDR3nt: TGTGCCAGCAGCGCAGGGAGTGGCCGCCGGAGAAATGAGCAGTTCTTC
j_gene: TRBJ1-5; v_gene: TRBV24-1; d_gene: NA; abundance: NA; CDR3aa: CATRHRDTSNQPQHF; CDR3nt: TGTGCCACCAGACACCGGGACACTAGCAATCAGCCCCAGCATTTT
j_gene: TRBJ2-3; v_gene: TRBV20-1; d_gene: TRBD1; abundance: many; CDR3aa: CSAGGQGGTDTQYF; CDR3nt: TGCAGTGCTGGGGGACAGGGGGGGACAGATACGCAGTATTTT
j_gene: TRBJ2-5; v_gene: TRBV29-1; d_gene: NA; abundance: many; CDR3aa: CSVLPSYETQYF; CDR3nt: TGCAGCGTTCTTCCTAGCTATGAGACCCAGTACTTC
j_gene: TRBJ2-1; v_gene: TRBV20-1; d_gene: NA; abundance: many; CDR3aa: CSASGMSYNEQFF; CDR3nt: TGCAGTGCTAGCGGGATGTCCTACAATGAGCAGTTCTTC
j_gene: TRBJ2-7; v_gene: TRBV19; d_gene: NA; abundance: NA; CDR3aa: CASSSAGGGYEQYF; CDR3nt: TGTGCCAGTAGTTCTGCAGGGGGGGGCTACGAGCAGTACTTC
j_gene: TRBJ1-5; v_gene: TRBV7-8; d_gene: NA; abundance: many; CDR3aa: CASSSLGGRRTDSNQPQHF; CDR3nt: TGTGCCAGCAGCTCACTTGGGGGCCGCCGTACCGATAGCAATCAGCCCCAGCATTTT
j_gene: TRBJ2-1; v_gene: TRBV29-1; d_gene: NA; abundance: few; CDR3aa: CSAGTSGGDNEQFF; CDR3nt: TGCAGCGCCGGGACCTCCGGAGGTGACAATGAGCAGTTCTTC
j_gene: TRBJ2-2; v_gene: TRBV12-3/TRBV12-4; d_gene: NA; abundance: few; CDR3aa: CASSQNTGTGELFF; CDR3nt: TGTGCCAGCAGCCAAAATACAGGGACCGGGGAGCTGTTTTTT
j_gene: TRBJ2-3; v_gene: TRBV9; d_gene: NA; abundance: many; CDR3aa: CASSVEGSSGTDTQYF; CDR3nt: TGTGCCAGCAGCGTAGAGGGCTCCTCAGGCACAGATACGCAGTATTTT
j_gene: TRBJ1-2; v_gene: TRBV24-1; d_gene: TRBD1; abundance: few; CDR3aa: CATSDSPGTVYGYTF; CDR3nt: TGTGCCACCAGCGATTCACCCGGGACAGTCTATGGCTACACCTTC
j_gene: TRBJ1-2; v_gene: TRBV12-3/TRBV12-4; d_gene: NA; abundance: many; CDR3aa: CASSGAGTPNYGYTF; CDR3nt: TGTGCCAGCAGTGGAGCCGGGACACCTAACTATGGCTACACCTTC
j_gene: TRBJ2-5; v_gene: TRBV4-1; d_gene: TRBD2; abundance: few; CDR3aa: CASSQESFGAGQETQYF; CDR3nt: TGCGCCAGCAGCCAAGAATCCTTTGGAGCGGGACAAGAGACCCAGTACTTC
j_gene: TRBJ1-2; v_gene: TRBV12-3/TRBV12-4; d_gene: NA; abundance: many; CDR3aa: CASSLVIGQGYTF; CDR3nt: TGTGCCAGCAGTTTAGTTATTGGGCAAGGCTACACCTTC
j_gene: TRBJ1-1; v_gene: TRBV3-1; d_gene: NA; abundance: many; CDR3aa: CASSPRFWGMNTEAFF; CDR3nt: TGTGCCAGCAGCCCCCGATTTTGGGGCATGAACACTGAAGCTTTCTTT
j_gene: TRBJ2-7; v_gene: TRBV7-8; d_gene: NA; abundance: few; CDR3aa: CASSLGRTANEQYF; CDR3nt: TGTGCCAGCAGCTTAGGTAGGACAGCGAACGAGCAGTACTTC
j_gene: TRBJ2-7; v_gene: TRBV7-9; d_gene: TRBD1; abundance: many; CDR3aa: CASSPGTETYEQYF; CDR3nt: TGTGCCAGCAGTCCCGGGACAGAGACCTACGAGCAGTACTTC
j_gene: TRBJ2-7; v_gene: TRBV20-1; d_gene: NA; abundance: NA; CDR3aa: CSARTGVAREQYF; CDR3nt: TGCAGTGCTAGGACGGGAGTTGCCCGCGAGCAGTACTTC
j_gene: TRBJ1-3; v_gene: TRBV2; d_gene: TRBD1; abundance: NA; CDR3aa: CASSDSWANMKGANTIYF; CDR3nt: TGTGCCAGCAGTGACTCTTGGGCAAATATGAAGGGGGCCAACACCATATATTTT
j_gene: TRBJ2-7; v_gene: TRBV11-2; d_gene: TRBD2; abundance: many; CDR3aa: CASSSGLAGGNYYEQYF; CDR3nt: TGTGCCAGCAGCTCAGGACTAGCGGGAGGTAACTATTACGAGCAGTACTTC
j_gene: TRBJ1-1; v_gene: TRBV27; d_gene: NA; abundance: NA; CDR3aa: CASLPLGNTEAFF; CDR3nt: TGTGCCAGCCTCCCCCTCGGGAACACTGAAGCTTTCTTT
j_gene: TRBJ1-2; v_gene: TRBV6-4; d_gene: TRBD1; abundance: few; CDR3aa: CASRSGTGAGYTF; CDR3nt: TGTGCCAGCAGATCCGGGACAGGGGCTGGCTACACCTTC
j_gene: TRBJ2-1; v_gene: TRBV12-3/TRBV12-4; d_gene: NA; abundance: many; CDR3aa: CASSFRHSEYNEQFF; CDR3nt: TGTGCCAGCAGTTTTAGACATTCGGAATACAATGAGCAGTTCTTC
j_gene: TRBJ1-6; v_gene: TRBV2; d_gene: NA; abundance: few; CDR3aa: CASSEVSGRGNSPLHF; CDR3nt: TGTGCCAGCAGTGAAGTCTCAGGGCGGGGAAATTCACCCCTCCACTTT
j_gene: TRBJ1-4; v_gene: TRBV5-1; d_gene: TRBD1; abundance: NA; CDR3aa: CASSLGQVGLSEKLFF; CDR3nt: TGCGCCAGCAGCTTAGGACAGGTTGGCCTCTCGGAAAAACTGTTTTTT
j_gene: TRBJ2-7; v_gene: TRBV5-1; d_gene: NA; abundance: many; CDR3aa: CASSLEGGAREQYF; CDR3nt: TGCGCCAGCAGCTTGGAGGGGGGCGCCAGGGAGCAGTACTTC
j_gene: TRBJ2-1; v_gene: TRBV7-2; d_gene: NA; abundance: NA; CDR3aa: CASSPLGGKFYNEQFF; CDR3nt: TGTGCCAGCAGCCCCCTGGGCGGGAAGTTCTACAATGAGCAGTTCTTC
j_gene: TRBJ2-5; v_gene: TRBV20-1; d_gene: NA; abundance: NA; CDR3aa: CSAREGWQETQYF; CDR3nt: TGCAGTGCTAGAGAGGGGTGGCAAGAGACCCAGTACTTC
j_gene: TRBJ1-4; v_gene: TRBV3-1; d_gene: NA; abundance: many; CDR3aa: CASSPTDNEKLFF; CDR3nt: TGTGCCAGCAGCCCCACGGATAATGAAAAACTGTTTTTT
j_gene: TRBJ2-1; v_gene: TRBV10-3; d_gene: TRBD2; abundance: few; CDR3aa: CAISDGLAGPNNEQFF; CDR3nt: TGTGCCATCAGTGATGGTCTAGCGGGACCAAACAATGAGCAGTTCTTC
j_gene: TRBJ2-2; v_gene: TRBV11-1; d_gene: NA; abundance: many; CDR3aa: CASSLGRTGELFF; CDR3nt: TGTGCCAGCAGCCTAGGACGCACCGGGGAGCTGTTTTTT
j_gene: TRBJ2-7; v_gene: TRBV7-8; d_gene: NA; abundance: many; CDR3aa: CASSLSGLYEQYF; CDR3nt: TGTGCCAGCAGCTTGTCGGGTTTATACGAGCAGTACTTC
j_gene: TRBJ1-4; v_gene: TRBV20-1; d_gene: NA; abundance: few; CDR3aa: CSASEPLNEKLFF; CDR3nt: TGCAGTGCTAGCGAACCCCTTAATGAAAAACTGTTTTTT
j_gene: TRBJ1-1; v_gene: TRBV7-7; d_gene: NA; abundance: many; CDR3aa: CASSPMGRRDTEAFF; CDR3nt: TGTGCTAGCAGCCCTATGGGGAGACGGGACACTGAAGCTTTCTTT
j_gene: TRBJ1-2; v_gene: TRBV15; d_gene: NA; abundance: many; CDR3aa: CATSPIRGTANYGYTF; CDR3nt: TGTGCCACCAGCCCGATCCGGGGGACCGCTAACTATGGCTACACCTTC
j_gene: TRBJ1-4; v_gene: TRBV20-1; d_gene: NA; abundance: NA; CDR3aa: CSAREGLSNEKLFF; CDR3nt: TGCAGTGCTAGAGAGGGCCTGAGTAATGAAAAACTGTTTTTT
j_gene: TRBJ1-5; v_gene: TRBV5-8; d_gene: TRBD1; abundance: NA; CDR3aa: CASSQDATGSQPQHF; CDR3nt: TGTGCCAGCAGCCAAGATGCGACAGGGAGTCAGCCCCAGCATTTT
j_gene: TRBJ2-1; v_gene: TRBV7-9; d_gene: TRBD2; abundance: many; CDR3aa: CASSLSLAGSYDEQFF; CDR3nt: TGTGCCAGCAGCCTGTCCCTAGCGGGAAGTTACGATGAGCAGTTCTTC
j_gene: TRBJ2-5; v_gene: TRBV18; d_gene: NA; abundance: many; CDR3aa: CASSPGSRGETQYF; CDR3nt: TGTGCCAGCTCACCAGGGTCCAGGGGCGAGACCCAGTACTTC
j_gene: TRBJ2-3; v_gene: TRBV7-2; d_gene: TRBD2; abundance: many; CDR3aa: CASSKWGTNPDTQYF; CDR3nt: TGTGCCAGCAGCAAGTGGGGGACTAACCCAGATACGCAGTATTTT
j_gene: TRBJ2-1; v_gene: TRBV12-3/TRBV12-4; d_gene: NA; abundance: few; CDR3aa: CAAAPSSYNEQFF; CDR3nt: TGTGCCGCGGCGCCTAGCTCCTACAATGAGCAGTTCTTC
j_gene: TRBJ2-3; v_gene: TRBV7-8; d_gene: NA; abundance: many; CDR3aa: CASSLGAGRTDTQYF; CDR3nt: TGTGCCAGCAGCTTAGGGGCGGGACGCACAGATACGCAGTATTTT
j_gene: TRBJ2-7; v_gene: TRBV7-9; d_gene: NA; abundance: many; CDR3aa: CASSLGEEGLYEQYF; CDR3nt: TGTGCCAGCAGCTTAGGGGAGGAGGGTCTCTACGAGCAGTACTTC
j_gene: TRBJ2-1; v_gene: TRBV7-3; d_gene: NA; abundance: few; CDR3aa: CASSRAAYSEQFF; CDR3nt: TGTGCCAGCAGCCGGGCTGCTTACAGTGAGCAGTTCTTC
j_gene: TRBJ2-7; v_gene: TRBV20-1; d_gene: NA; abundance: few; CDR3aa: CSARGGLTAPNYEQYF; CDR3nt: TGCAGTGCTAGAGGGGGATTGACAGCGCCTAACTACGAGCAGTACTTC
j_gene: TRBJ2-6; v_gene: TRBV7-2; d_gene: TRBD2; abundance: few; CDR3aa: CASSLPGGSSGANVLTF; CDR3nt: TGTGCCAGCAGCTTGCCGGGAGGCAGCTCTGGGGCCAACGTCCTGACTTTC
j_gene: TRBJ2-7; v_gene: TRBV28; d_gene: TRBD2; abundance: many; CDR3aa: CASSFWSSGALDEQYF; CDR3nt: TGTGCCAGCAGTTTTTGGTCTAGCGGGGCACTAGACGAGCAGTACTTC
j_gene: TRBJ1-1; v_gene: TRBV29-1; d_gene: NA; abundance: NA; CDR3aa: CSVDVGGATEAFF; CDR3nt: TGCAGCGTTGACGTGGGGGGTGCCACTGAAGCTTTCTTT
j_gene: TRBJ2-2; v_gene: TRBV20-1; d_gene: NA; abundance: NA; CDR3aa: CSAGQGPIGELFF; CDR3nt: TGCAGTGCGGGGCAGGGGCCCATCGGGGAGCTGTTTTTT
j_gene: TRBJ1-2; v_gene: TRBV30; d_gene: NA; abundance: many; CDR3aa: CAWMGDRDGYTF; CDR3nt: TGTGCCTGGATGGGAGATAGAGATGGCTACACCTTC
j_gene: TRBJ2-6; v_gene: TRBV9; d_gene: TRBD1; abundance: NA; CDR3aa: CASSGDRASGANVLTF; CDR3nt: TGTGCCAGCAGCGGCGACAGGGCTTCTGGGGCCAACGTCCTGACTTTC